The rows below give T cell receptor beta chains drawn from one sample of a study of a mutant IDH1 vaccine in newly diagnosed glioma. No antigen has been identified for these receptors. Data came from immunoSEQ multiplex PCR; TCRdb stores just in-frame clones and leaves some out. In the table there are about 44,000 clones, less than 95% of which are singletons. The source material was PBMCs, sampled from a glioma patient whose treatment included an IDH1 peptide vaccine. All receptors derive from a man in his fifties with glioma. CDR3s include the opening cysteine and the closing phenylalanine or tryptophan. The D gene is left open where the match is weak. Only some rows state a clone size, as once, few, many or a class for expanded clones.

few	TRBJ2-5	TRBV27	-	CASSSGGGTTKTQYF	TGTGCCAGCAGTTCAGGTGGTGGAACCACGAAGACCCAGTACTTC
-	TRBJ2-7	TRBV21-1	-	CASRSGHYEQYF	TGTGCCAGCAGGAGCGGGCACTACGAGCAGTACTTC
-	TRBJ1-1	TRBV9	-	CASSPLSTEAFF	TGTGCCAGCAGCCCGCTTAGCACTGAAGCTTTCTTT
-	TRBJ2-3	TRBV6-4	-	CASSDPGLGRDTQYF	TGTGCCAGCAGTGACCCCGGACTGGGCAGAGATACGCAGTATTTT
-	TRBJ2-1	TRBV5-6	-	CASSSPGPHEQFF	TGTGCCAGCAGCTCCCCAGGCCCCCATGAGCAGTTCTTC
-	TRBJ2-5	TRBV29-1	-	CSVGRETQYF	TGCAGCGTTGGTCGGGAGACCCAGTACTTC
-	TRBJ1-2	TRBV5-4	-	CASSLDGGAPNYGYTF	TGTGCCAGCAGCTTGGACGGGGGGGCTCCTAACTATGGCTACACCTTC
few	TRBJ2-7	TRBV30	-	CAWTYPVYEQYF	TGTGCCTGGACCTACCCTGTATACGAGCAGTACTTC
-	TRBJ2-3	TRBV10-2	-	CASNTARTTTDTQYF	TGCGCCAGCAACACCGCGCGGACTACCACAGATACGCAGTATTTT
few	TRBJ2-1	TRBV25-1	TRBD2	CASSRLADYNEQFF	TGTGCCAGCAGTCGACTAGCGGACTACAATGAGCAGTTCTTC
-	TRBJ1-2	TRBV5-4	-	CASSFGGQGRVHGYTF	TGTGCCAGCAGCTTTGGAGGGCAGGGGAGGGTCCACGGCTACACCTTC
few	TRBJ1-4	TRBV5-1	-	CASSLSGYEKLFF	TGCGCCAGCAGCTTGTCAGGGTATGAAAAACTGTTTTTT
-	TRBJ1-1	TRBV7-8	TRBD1	CASSLNDGAAGQASLRAFF	TGTGCCAGCAGCTTAAACGACGGGGCCGCGGGACAGGCCTCTTTGCGAGCTTTCTTT
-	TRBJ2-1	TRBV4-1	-	CASSSRREEQFF	TGCGCCAGCAGCTCTCGTCGGGAAGAGCAGTTCTTC